This T cell receptor beta chain was profiled in a study of cytomegalovirus exposure and HLA in healthy donors. Across the study: Among about 190 million T cells, an earlier analysis found roughly 100 million unique TCR beta sequences. Whole-study results and caveats: The dataset shows that most TCR sequences were rare, while some public TCRs occurred in many donors. Later analysis revealed greater clonal expansion in HLA-associated TCR beta chains than in equally common others. Common viral pathogens (according to a later analysis) appeared linked to several of the most significant clusters.

60 Vbeta and 13 Jbeta primers were used in PCR. Repertoires were generated with immunoSEQ multiplex PCR, while TCRdb's copy carries only in-frame clones and drops some. The sample shows 90,000 to 130,000 clones, roughly 74% of them seen only once. This clone came up once. Its antigen remains unknown. Unmatched junction bases numbered 12, after V lost 4 bases and J lost 3 bases. The CDR3 contains 18 residues. The germline V gene has CDR1 SGHTA and CDR2 FQGNSA. The rearrangement links TRBV7-2 to TRBJ2-3; TRBD2 matches 11 bases. Sequencing was performed on PBMCs. The source of this sequence is a woman aged 30 to 39 in good health and CMV-seronegative. CDR3 region: CASSSRVAGGPETDTQYF. The CDR3 DNA is TGTGCCAGCAGCTCCCGGGTAGCGGGAGGGCCTGAGACAGATACGCAGTATTTT.